The 4 T cell receptor beta chains below come from one sample, sequenced in a study of metastatic and nonmetastatic thyroid tumors. Using MiXCR, TCRdb reanalyzed the PCR reads. The data contain 20,000 to 25,000 clones, around 20% of them singletons. There were no patients who had received any treatment before thyroid surgery. The sequenced sample was adjacent normal tissue. These TCRs come from a male donor with papillary thyroid cancer or a benign thyroid nodule (not recorded which). Some clones in this sample may be carry-over from other donors' samples.

This clone was counted many times. The CDR3 loop reads CASMVTSGGAGGSDTQYF. The CDR3 DNA reads as TGTGCCAGTATGGTGACTAGCGGGGGGGCCGGAGGATCAGATACGCAGTATTTT. The chain carries TRBV19 and TRBJ2-3, with 14 bases that match TRBD2. The germline V gene encodes CDR1 LNHDA and CDR2 SQIVND (reference sequence). The CDR3 is made up of 18 amino acids. The V gene end was trimmed by 7 bases and the J gene end by 4 bases; junction bases not matched to a gene: 13.

This clone was counted ten times or more. Being one base from a much bigger clone, this may be a read error. The same CDR3 is also encoded by other DNA sequences in this sample. This sequence joins TRBV20-1 and TRBJ2-5; no clear D gene. Germline CDR1 reads DFQATT; CDR2 reads SNEGSKA (reference sequence). This CDR3 spans 12 amino acids. This chain's CDR3 is CRAREGWETQYF. The CDR3 bases are TGCCGTGCTAGAGAAGGATGGGAGACCCAGTACTTC.

The V call is TRBV20-1, the J call TRBJ1-1; 8 bases agree with TRBD1. CDR1 is DFQATT, CDR2 SNEGSKA, per germline (reference sequence). This CDR3 spans 13 amino acids. The V segment lost 4 bases and the J segment 3 bases; nucleotides outside the gene matches: 4. The CDR3: CSATRQGHTEAFF. The CDR3 DNA reads as TGCAGTGCTACCCGACAGGGGCACACTGAAGCTTTCTTT.

This clone was seen at least ten times. This rearrangement joins TRBV9 to TRBJ1-2; 9 bases match TRBD1. The CDR3 sequence is 16 residues long. V dropped 4 bases and J dropped 6; count of bases not matched to a gene: 13. Germline assignment: CDR1 SGDLS and CDR2 YYNGEE. As DNA, the CDR3 is TGTGCCAGCAGCCTAGGGCGGGACAGGGTCGGCCATGGCTACACCTTC. This encodes CASSLGRDRVGHGYTF.